This is a list of T cell receptor beta chains from one sample in a study of T cell repertoires in cytomegalovirus infection. TCRdb independently ran MiXCR on the reads; one entry per CDR3 protein. Here the sample spans 450,000 to 650,000 distinct CDR3 sequences, about 25% being singletons. The sample consisted of PBMCs. These receptors were obtained from a human donor in good health (CMV status not recorded). Some clones in this sample may be carry-over from other donors' samples. The CDR3 runs from the conserved cysteine through the conserved F or W. A D gene is named only where the DNA matches it firmly. Expanded clones get a size class; other rows say once, few or many, or leave the size out.

D	V	J	size	CDR3	DNA
NA	TRBV28	TRBJ2-2	NA	CASSLGGDTGELFF	TGTGCCAGCAGTTTAGGGGGTGACACCGGGGAGCTGTTTTTT
NA	TRBV6-5	TRBJ1-5	NA	CASSSNRLQAAQHF	TGTGCCAGCAGTTCAAACCGACTGCAGGCGGCCCAGCATTTT
NA	TRBV11-2	TRBJ2-2	many	CASSAGQNTGELFF	TGTGCCAGCAGCGCCGGACAGAACACCGGGGAGCTGTTTTTT
NA	TRBV30	TRBJ1-5	NA	CAWSASRIQPQHF	TGTGCCTGGAGTGCTTCCCGCATTCAGCCCCAGCATTTT
TRBD1	TRBV11-3	TRBJ2-5	NA	CASSRSRGSRTQYF	TGTGCCAGCAGCCGAAGCAGGGGGTCGCGGACCCAGTACTTC
TRBD1	TRBV12-3/TRBV12-4	TRBJ2-2	many	CASSLARGHTGELFF	TGTGCCAGCAGTTTAGCGAGGGGGCACACCGGGGAGCTGTTTTTT
TRBD1	TRBV7-4	TRBJ2-1	NA	CASSFEGQGASYNEQFF	TGTGCCAGCAGCTTCGAAGGACAGGGGGCATCCTACAATGAGCAGTTCTTC
NA	TRBV4-2	TRBJ2-1	few	CASSQGVIGGITWNEQFF	TGTGCCAGCAGCCAAGGGGTAATAGGGGGGATTACGTGGAATGAGCAGTTCTTC
TRBD2	TRBV4-1	TRBJ2-3	NA	CASSQGLAGGGTDTQYF	TGCGCCAGCAGCCAGGGACTAGCGGGAGGTGGCACAGATACGCAGTATTTT
NA	TRBV28	TRBJ1-5	NA	CASSSGGQSNQPQHF	TGTGCCAGCAGTTCTGGAGGACAGAGCAATCAGCCCCAGCATTTT
NA	TRBV7-2	TRBJ1-3	many	CASSPGGFGNTIYF	TGTGCCAGCAGCCCGGGGGGGTTTGGAAACACCATATATTTT
NA	TRBV10-3	TRBJ2-5	NA	CAISELRIGGETQYF	TGTGCCATCAGTGAGCTGAGGATTGGAGGAGAGACCCAGTACTTC
TRBD2	TRBV7-9	TRBJ2-1	NA	CASSSGLGLAEYNEQFF	TGTGCCAGCAGCTCTGGACTGGGACTAGCGGAGTACAATGAGCAGTTCTTC
TRBD1	TRBV4-3	TRBJ1-5	NA	CASSQDWDSNQPQHF	TGCGCCAGCAGCCAAGATTGGGACAGTAATCAGCCCCAGCATTTT
NA	TRBV9	TRBJ2-1	NA	CASSPFQGIYNEQFF	TGTGCCAGCAGCCCTTTCCAGGGTATTTACAATGAGCAGTTCTTC
TRBD1	TRBV6-1	TRBJ1-5	NA	CASRSRDRGNQPQHF	TGTGCCAGCAGAAGCCGGGACAGGGGTAATCAGCCCCAGCATTTT
NA	TRBV7-9	TRBJ1-2	NA	CASRSSLGYGYTF	TGTGCCAGCAGATCTTCGTTAGGATATGGCTACACCTTC
TRBD1	TRBV12-3/TRBV12-4	TRBJ2-3	many	CASRRTRGPGTDTQYF	TGTGCCAGCAGAAGAACCAGGGGGCCTGGCACAGATACGCAGTATTTT
TRBD2	TRBV7-3	TRBJ2-7	NA	CASSLEPSGSYEQYF	TGTGCCAGCAGCTTAGAGCCTAGCGGCTCCTACGAGCAGTACTTC
NA	TRBV19	TRBJ1-3	few	CASSISGRRGNTIYF	TGTGCCAGTAGTATTTCGGGGAGGAGAGGAAACACCATATATTTT
NA	TRBV7-9	TRBJ1-1	few	CASSRTLDTEAFF	TGTGCCAGCAGCCGGACTCTGGACACTGAAGCTTTCTTT
NA	TRBV3-1	TRBJ1-3	NA	CASSQARWNRNTIYF	TGTGCCAGCAGCCAAGCGAGGTGGAATCGAAACACCATATATTTT
TRBD1	TRBV11-2	TRBJ1-4	many	CASSLGDRGDEKLFF	TGTGCCAGCAGCTTAGGGGACAGGGGCGATGAAAAACTGTTTTTT
NA	TRBV6-1	TRBJ1-2	few	CASRGGASVNYGYTF	TGTGCCAGCAGGGGGGGGGCGTCGGTTAACTATGGCTACACCTTC
NA	TRBV27	TRBJ2-1	few	CASSGVASSPGEQFF	TGTGCCAGCAGTGGAGTAGCGTCCTCCCCGGGTGAGCAGTTCTTC
NA	TRBV12-3/TRBV12-4	TRBJ1-4	few	CASNHGQYNEKLFF	TGTGCCAGCAACCACGGACAGTATAATGAAAAACTGTTTTTT
TRBD2	TRBV5-4	TRBJ2-1	few	CASSIGTSGRLHEQFF	TGTGCCAGCAGCATTGGGACTAGCGGGAGGCTGCATGAGCAGTTCTTC
NA	TRBV10-3	TRBJ2-5	few	CAISDSVKSVAETQYF	TGTGCCATCAGTGATTCTGTGAAATCCGTGGCGGAGACCCAGTACTTC
NA	TRBV29-1	TRBJ1-3	few	CSVAPNSGNTIYF	TGCAGCGTTGCTCCCAACTCTGGAAACACCATATATTTT
NA	TRBV7-2	TRBJ2-2	many	CASSFGPNTGELFF	TGTGCCAGCAGCTTTGGCCCCAACACCGGGGAGCTGTTTTTT
TRBD2	TRBV12-3/TRBV12-4	TRBJ2-1	many	CASSLIRAGMNEQFF	TGTGCCAGCAGTTTAATCAGAGCGGGAATGAATGAGCAGTTCTTC